These 24 T cell receptor beta chains were all obtained from the same sample, sequenced in a study of blood T cell repertoires in COVID-19 (dated by TCRdb to the early 2020s). The library relied on the immunoSEQ multiplex PCR assay. Entries here come from immuneACCESS through TCRdb and include only in-frame sequences with V and J called. Some clones fail to appear in such tables; in the studies checked, an unresolved V gene covers under half of the shortfall, and the cause of the remainder is unknown. The sample table records 35,000 to 45,000 clones; over 65% of these occur just once. Around 15% of the sample belongs to the ten largest clones. Material for sequencing was peripheral blood. These receptors came from a man between 65 and 85 years old with acute or convalescent COVID-19.

This chain joins TRBV6-5 and TRBJ1-2; 8 nucleotides agree with TRBD1. With V trimmed by 2 bases and J by 3 bases, 5 bases remained unmatched. The germline CDR1 and CDR2 sequences are MNHEY and SVGAGI. This CDR3 has 15 residues. For the CDR3, the DNA is TGTGCCAGCAGTTACGACAGGGGACTTTACTATGGCTACACCTTC. It is translated as CASSYDRGLYYGYTF.

The rearrangement links TRBV6-6 to TRBJ2-1, with D unclear. This CDR3 spans 14 amino acids. V lost 2 bases to trimming and J lost 3 bases, with 8 bases between them. CDR1 is MNHNY, CDR2 SVGAGI, per germline (reference sequence). CDR3 nucleotide sequence: TGTGCCAGCAGTTACCCCCCCCGCTACAATGAGCAGTTCTTC. Amino acids: CASSYPPRYNEQFF.

The rearrangement uses TRBV28 and TRBJ2-7; 9 positions match TRBD1. This CDR3 contains 14 residues. CDR1 and CDR2 from the germline V gene are MDHEN and SYDVKM. The J segment lost 6 bases and the V segment lost 2 bases, leaving 5 bases of the junction unmatched. CDR3 in amino acids: CASSLTGQGPEQYF. The CDR3 DNA follows: TGTGCCAGCAGTTTAACGGGACAGGGACCCGAGCAGTACTTC. The variable domain in full, with the rest retrieved from reference TRBV28 and TRBJ2-7, is DVKVTQSSRYLVKRTGEKVFLECVQDMDHENMFWYRQDPGLGLRLIYFSYDVKMKEKGDIPEGYSVSREKKERFSLILESASTNQTSMYLCASSLTGQGPEQYFGPGTRLTVT.

This clone was detected only once. CDR3 sequence: CASSWVGQEGPGNTIYF. As DNA, the CDR3 is TGCGCCAGCAGCTGGGTGGGACAGGAAGGCCCTGGAAACACCATATATTTT. V usage is TRBV5-1 and J usage is TRBJ1-3; 8 nucleotides line up with TRBD1. Germline trimming cut 3 bases from V and 2 bases from J; bases unmatched to any gene: 10. Looked up from germline, CDR1 is SGHRS and CDR2 is YFSETQ. This CDR3 has 17 amino acids.

This clone was picked up a small number of times. This chain connects TRBV4-1 to TRBJ1-3; 8 nucleotides align to TRBD1. The CDR3 is 15 amino acids. Unmatched junction bases numbered 5, after V lost 3 bases and J lost 4 bases. The germline CDR1 and CDR2 sequences are MGHRA and YSYEKL. The CDR3 sequence is CASSHPGGLGNTIYF. CDR3 bases: TGCGCCAGCAGCCACCCAGGGGGCTTGGGAAACACCATATATTTT.

This clone turned up a few times. CDR3 sequence reads: CAWSELLAGTDTQYF. In nucleotides, the CDR3 is TGTGCCTGGAGTGAATTACTAGCGGGCACAGATACGCAGTATTTT. V and J are TRBV30 and TRBJ2-3, with 8 bases that match TRBD2. CDR1 is GTSNPN, CDR2 SVGIG, per germline (reference sequence). Germline trimming cut 1 base from V and 1 base from J; bases unmatched to any gene: 4. CDR3 length: 15 residues.

The rearrangement uses TRBV10-2 and TRBJ2-1, with a tentative D call TRBD2 (6 bases). CDR1 is WSHSY and CDR2 is SAAADI in the germline V gene. Trimming stripped 5 bases from V and 4 bases from J, with 12 bases between. The CDR3 is 14 amino acids. Here the CDR3 reads CASSKAGSYNEQFF. The CDR3 region has the DNA TGCGCCAGCAGTAAAGCCGGGAGTTACAATGAGCAGTTCTTC.

V usage is TRBV18 and J usage is TRBJ2-7; D is unresolved. Germline V CDR1 and CDR2: KGHSH, LQKENI. This CDR3 has 15 residues. Deletions cut 1 base from V and 0 bases from J, with 10 bases between. CDR3: CASSPRPVSSYEQYF. The CDR3 bases are TGTGCCAGCTCACCACGTCCAGTCAGCTCCTACGAGCAGTACTTC. Full variable domain (remainder filled in from reference TRBV18 and TRBJ2-7): NAGVMQNPRHLVRRRGQEARLRCSPMKGHSHVYWYRQLPEEGLKFMVYLQKENIIDESGMPKERFSAEFPKEGPSILRIQQVVRGDSAAYFCASSPRPVSSYEQYFGPGTRLTVT.

V gene TRBV4-3 combines with J gene TRBJ1-1, with 7 positions matching TRBD1. V dropped 3 bases and J dropped 5; count of bases not matched to a gene: 0. CDR1 and CDR2 from the germline V gene are LGHNA and YSLEER. The CDR3 extends over 12 amino acids. CDR3 in DNA: TGCGCCAGCAGCCAGGGACAGACTGAAGCTTTCTTT. It translates to CASSQGQTEAFF.

This clone was seen once. The V and J genes are TRBV6-2 or TRBV6-3 and TRBJ2-3, with a weak D call TRBD2 (6 bases). The CDR3 runs to 16 residues. CDR1 is MNHEY and CDR2 is SVGEGT in the germline V gene. V gave up 6 bases and J gave up 2 bases, with 18 bases separating them. The CDR3 DNA sequence: TGTGCCAGCAGCTCGGACATGGGAGGAGACACAGATACGCAGTATTTT. Residues: CASSSDMGGDTDTQYF.

The chain is built from TRBV13 and TRBJ1-2; perhaps TRBD1 as D (6 bases). The CDR3 totals 14 residues. Germline V CDR1 and CDR2: PRHDT, FYEKMQ (reference sequence). Trimming took off 5 bases at V and 4 bases at J, with 14 bases between the two ends. The CDR3 coding sequence is TGTGCCAGCAGCGTTAACAGGGATCTCTATGGCTACACCTTC. Encoded protein: CASSVNRDLYGYTF.

The chain carries TRBV30 and TRBJ2-3; TRBD2 aligns across 13 bases. Germline V gene sequence: CDR1 GTSNPN, CDR2 SVGIG (reference sequence). This CDR3 contains 18 residues. The J segment lost 1 base and the V segment lost 3 bases, leaving 10 bases of the junction unmatched. The CDR3 coding sequence is TGTGCCTGGAGCTTACTAGCGGGAGGGCCTAGAGGCACAGATACGCAGTATTTT. Protein sequence: CAWSLLAGGPRGTDTQYF.

The chain links TRBV7-9 to TRBJ2-1, with D uncertain. Germline assignment: CDR1 SEHNR and CDR2 FQNEAQ (reference sequence). The CDR3 is 12 amino acids. V lost 5 bases and J lost 6, with 8 bases in between. This chain's CDR3 is CASSTRSNEQFF. CDR3 bases: TGTGCCAGCAGCACGCGGAGCAATGAGCAGTTCTTC.

V and J are TRBV5-8 and TRBJ1-5, with 11 bases lining up with TRBD1. Germline CDR1 reads SGHTS; CDR2 reads YDEGEE. The length of the CDR3 is 14 residues. Unmatched junction bases numbered 2, after V lost 4 bases and J lost 5 bases. CDR3 coding DNA: TGTGCCAGCAGCCGGACAGGGGGCTATCAGCCCCAGCATTTT. Protein sequence: CASSRTGGYQPQHF.

The V and J genes are TRBV15 and TRBJ1-1; TRBD1 might be the D (6 bases). Germline CDR1 reads LNHNV; CDR2 reads YYDKDF (reference sequence). The germline V and J ends were trimmed by 3 bases and 5 bases, with 13 bases remaining between them. The CDR3 loop spans 14 amino acids. The CDR3 loop is CATSRGGGRTEAFF. CDR3 bases: TGTGCCACCAGCAGGGGAGGGGGGCGAACTGAAGCTTTCTTT.

The rearrangement uses TRBV18 and TRBJ2-3; 7 bases are shared with TRBD1. The CDR3 has 14 amino acids. From germline, CDR1 is KGHSH and CDR2 LQKENI. After removal of 6 bases from V and 6 bases from J, the junction contained 9 bases not matched to a gene. The CDR3 reads CASSPKGGPDTQYF. The CDR3 DNA is TGTGCCAGCTCTCCGAAAGGGGGCCCCGATACGCAGTATTTT.

The gene calls are TRBV7-2 and TRBJ1-1; perhaps TRBD1 as D (5 bases). The CDR3 has 14 residues. Germline assignment: CDR1 SGHTA and CDR2 FQGNSA. V was pared by 5 bases and J by 7 bases, with 17 bases between. CDR3 region: CASSGGGVKNEAFF. CDR3 DNA sequence: TGTGCCAGCAGCGGGGGAGGGGTTAAGAATGAAGCTTTCTTT.

V usage is TRBV13 and J usage is TRBJ1-1, with unresolved D. The germline CDR1 and CDR2 sequences are PRHDT and FYEKMQ (reference sequence). The CDR3 extends over 13 amino acids. V dropped 8 bases and J dropped 7 bases, with 17 bases sitting between them. The CDR3 region is CASGYRSTSEAFF. The CDR3 coding sequence is TGTGCCAGCGGATACCGCTCGACAAGTGAAGCTTTCTTT.

In DNA, the CDR3 is TGTGCCAGCAGAGGACAGGGTGTAACTAATGAAAAACTGTTTTTT. Its translation is CASRGQGVTNEKLFF. The V call is TRBV7-9, the J call TRBJ1-4; the match to TRBD1 covers 8 bases. The germline gives CDR1 SEHNR, CDR2 FQNEAQ (reference sequence). Losses at the gene ends were 6 bases for V and 1 base for J; bases not matched to a gene: 4. The CDR3 extends over 15 amino acids.

This sequence joins TRBV7-6 and TRBJ2-7; 8 nucleotides line up with TRBD1. From germline, CDR1 is SGHVS and CDR2 FNYEAQ. The trim removed 2 bases at V and 3 bases at J, leaving 6 bases unmatched. This CDR3 has 15 amino acids. The CDR3 bases are TGTGCCAGCAGCTTATCCAGGGGGCGCGGCTACGAGCAGTACTTC. Translation gives CASSLSRGRGYEQYF.

The chain carries TRBV18 and TRBJ2-1; 10 bases agree with TRBD1. With V trimmed by 2 bases and J by 8 bases, 6 bases remained unmatched. The CDR3 has 15 amino acids. Per the germline V gene, CDR1 is KGHSH and CDR2 is LQKENI. CDR3 nucleotides: TGTGCCAGCTCACCAGGGGGACAGGGGTACGATGAGCAGTTCTTC. Protein sequence: CASSPGGQGYDEQFF. The complete variable domain, with remaining parts taken from reference TRBV18 and TRBJ2-1, reads NAGVMQNPRHLVRRRGQEARLRCSPMKGHSHVYWYRQLPEEGLKFMVYLQKENIIDESGMPKERFSAEFPKEGPSILRIQQVVRGDSAAYFCASSPGGQGYDEQFFGPGTRLTVL.

The chain combines TRBV6-5 with TRBJ2-2; 10 bases fit TRBD1. V lost 6 bases to trimming and J lost 9 bases; unmatched junction nucleotides: 10. Germline assignment: CDR1 MNHEY and CDR2 SVGAGI. The CDR3 totals 15 residues. The CDR3 loop is CASRSGQGSGRELFF. The CDR3 DNA is TGTGCCAGCAGATCGGGACAGGGGAGTGGCCGGGAGCTGTTTTTT.

The chain couples TRBV5-4 to TRBJ2-1; D may be TRBD2 (5 bases). The CDR3 runs 18 residues. The germline CDR1 and CDR2 sequences are SGHNT and YYREEE (reference sequence). V gave up 2 bases and J gave up 10 bases, with 28 bases separating them. This chain's CDR3 is CASSLGHRIAGVPMEQFF. The CDR3 bases are TGTGCCAGCAGCTTAGGCCATAGGATCGCCGGGGTTCCAATGGAGCAGTTCTTC.

J is TRBJ1-5 and V is TRBV10-3; no reliable D call. Germline assignment: CDR1 ENHRY and CDR2 SYGVKD. V lost 0 bases and J lost 7, with 10 bases in between. CDR3 length: 14 amino acids. The CDR3 loop reads CAISESPGNQPQHF. CDR3 bases: TGTGCCATCAGTGAGTCGCCGGGGAACCAGCCCCAGCATTTT.